This T cell receptor (beta chain) was profiled in a study of blood T cell repertoires in COVID-19. Study-level information: Researchers got acute and convalescent COVID-19 samples from the United States, Italy and Spain. The cDNA or gDNA used as material had been derived from T cells, B-cell-depleted T cells, or PBMCs.

This clone has a handful of counts. The CDR3 totals 14 residues. The V end was cut by 4 bases, the J end by 7 bases, with 14 bases between. Germline V gene data show CDR1 as LNHDA and CDR2 as SQIVND (reference sequence). Original processing notes: Counts of nucleated cells, estimated from reference gene primer amplification, were obtained. The data were produced by immunoSEQ multiplex PCR, yet TCRdb's version contains in-frame clones alone and is incomplete. From that table come the V and J calls and clone size; the DNA was used to work out D and trimming. Altogether about 220,000 clones are present, 60% to 85% being singletons, with the ten largest covering around 7.7%.

The clonotype was recovered from an older woman with acute or convalescent COVID-19. The sample was peripheral blood. The rearrangement joins TRBV19 to TRBJ1-5; D gene unclear. The CDR3 DNA sequence: TGTGCCAGTAGTACCGTCCGGGTAACGCAGCCCCAGCATTTT. It encodes CASSTVRVTQPQHF.